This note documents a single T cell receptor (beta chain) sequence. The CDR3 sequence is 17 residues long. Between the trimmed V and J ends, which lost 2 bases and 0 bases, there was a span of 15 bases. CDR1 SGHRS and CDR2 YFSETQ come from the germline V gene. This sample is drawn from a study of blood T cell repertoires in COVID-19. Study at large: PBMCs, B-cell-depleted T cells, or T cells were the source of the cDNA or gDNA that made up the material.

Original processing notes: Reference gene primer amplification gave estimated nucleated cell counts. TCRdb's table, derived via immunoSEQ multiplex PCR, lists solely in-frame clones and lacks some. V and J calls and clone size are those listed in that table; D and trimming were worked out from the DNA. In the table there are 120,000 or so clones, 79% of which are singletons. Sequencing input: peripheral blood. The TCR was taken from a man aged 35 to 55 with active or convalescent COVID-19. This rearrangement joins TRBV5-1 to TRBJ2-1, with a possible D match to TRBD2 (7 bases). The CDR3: CASSLGRGGGSYNEQFF. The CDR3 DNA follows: TGCGCCAGCAGCTTAGGTAGGGGGGGCGGCTCCTACAATGAGCAGTTCTTC.